The 5 T cell receptor beta chains below come from one sample, sequenced in a study of human T cells and chemical hapten exposure. In TCRdb, the RACE reads were re-called with MiXCR into one record per CDR3 protein. Of about 190,000 distinct CDR3 sequences in the sample, around 25% were seen once. Time point given: patch test 3, about 24 weeks after DPC sensitization. Treatment indicated: therapeutic diphenylcyclopropenone sensitization with weekly scalp DPC. Sequencing used whole blood, obtained in connection with sensitization to the hapten diphenylcyclopropenone (DPC). The receptors shown here come from a woman aged 35 to 49 with alopecia areata. Some clones in this sample may be carry-over from other donors' samples.

As concerns this clonotype: A read error is possible here, since a much larger clone lies one base away. The chain employs TRBV4-2 and TRBJ1-4, with D hard to call. CDR3 length: 15 residues. Germline V lookup: CDR1 LGHNA, CDR2 YNFKEQ. In nucleotides, the CDR3 is TGTGCCAGCAGCCAAGACCTACCCTCCAATGAAAAACTGTTATTT. This translates into CASSQDLPSNEKLLF.

This clonotype has more than one count but fewer than ten. The CDR3 sequence is CASSLGDTHGYTF. Written as DNA, the CDR3 is TGTGCCAGCAGCTTAGGGGACACTCATGGCTACACCTTC. This chain connects TRBV7-2 to TRBJ1-2, with TRBD1 as a possible D gene (6 bases). The CDR3 spans 13 residues. CDR1 and CDR2 (germline): SGHTA, FQGNSA. V lost 1 base to trimming and J lost 6 bases, with 9 bases between them.

This chain links TRBV6-2 or TRBV6-3 with TRBJ2-1, with 14 bases identical to TRBD2. The CDR3 is 18 residues long. Germline V gene data show CDR1 as MNHEY and CDR2 as SVGEGT. The trim removed 2 bases at V and 4 bases at J, leaving 7 bases unmatched. CDR3 coding DNA: TGTGCCAGCAGTTACCTACAGGGGACTAGCGGGAGATACAATGAGCAGTTCTTC. Its translation: CASSYLQGTSGRYNEQFF.

The sample holds a few counts of this clonotype. The chain uses TRBV29-1 and TRBJ2-2, with a possible D match to TRBD1 (5 bases). The CDR3 is made up of 14 amino acids. Germline CDR1 and CDR2: SQVTM and ANQGSEA. V shed 6 bases and J shed 7 bases, with 18 bases lying between them. The CDR3 loop reads CSVEQGPAIGELFF. The CDR3 DNA reads TGCAGCGTGGAGCAGGGTCCCGCAATCGGGGAGCTGTTTTTT.

This clonotype came up a few times. V usage is TRBV2 and J usage is TRBJ1-1; D may be TRBD1 (5 bases). The CDR3 consists of 14 residues. Per germline, CDR1 SNHLY and CDR2 FYNNEI. The V and J ends lost 0 bases and 6 bases respectively, with 11 bases between them. CDR3 DNA sequence: TGTGCCAGCAGTGAAGCGCAGGGCGTACCTGAAGCTTTCTTT. As protein: CASSEAQGVPEAFF.